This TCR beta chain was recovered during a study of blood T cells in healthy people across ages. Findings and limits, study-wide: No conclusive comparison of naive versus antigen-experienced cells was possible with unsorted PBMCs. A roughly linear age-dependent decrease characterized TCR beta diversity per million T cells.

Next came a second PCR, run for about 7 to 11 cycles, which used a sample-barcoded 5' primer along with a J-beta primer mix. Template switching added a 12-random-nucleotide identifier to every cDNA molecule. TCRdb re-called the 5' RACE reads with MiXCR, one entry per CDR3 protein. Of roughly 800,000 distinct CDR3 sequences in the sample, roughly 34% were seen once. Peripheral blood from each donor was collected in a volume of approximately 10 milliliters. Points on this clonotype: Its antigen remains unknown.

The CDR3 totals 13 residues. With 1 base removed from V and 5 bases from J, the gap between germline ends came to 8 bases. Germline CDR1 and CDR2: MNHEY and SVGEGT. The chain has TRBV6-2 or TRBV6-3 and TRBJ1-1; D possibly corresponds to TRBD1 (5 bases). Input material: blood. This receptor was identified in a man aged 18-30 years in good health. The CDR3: CASSYLGGTEAFF. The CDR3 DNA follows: TGTGCCAGCAGTTACTTGGGGGGGACTGAAGCTTTCTTT.